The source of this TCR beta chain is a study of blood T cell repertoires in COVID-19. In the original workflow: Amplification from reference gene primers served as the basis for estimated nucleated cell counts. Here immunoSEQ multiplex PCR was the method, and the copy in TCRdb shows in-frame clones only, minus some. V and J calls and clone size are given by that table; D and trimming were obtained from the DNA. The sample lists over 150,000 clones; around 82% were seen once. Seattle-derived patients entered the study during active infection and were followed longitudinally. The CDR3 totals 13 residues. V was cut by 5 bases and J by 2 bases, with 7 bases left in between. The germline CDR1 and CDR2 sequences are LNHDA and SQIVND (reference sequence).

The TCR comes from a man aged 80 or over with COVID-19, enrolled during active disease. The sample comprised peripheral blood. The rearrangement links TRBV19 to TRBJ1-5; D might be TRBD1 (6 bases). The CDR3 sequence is CASSSGGNQPQHF. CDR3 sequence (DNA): TGTGCCAGTAGTTCAGGGGGCAATCAGCCCCAGCATTTT.